This T cell receptor (beta chain) was observed in a study of blood T cell repertoires in COVID-19. The assay was immunoSEQ multiplex PCR, and TCRdb's table has in-frame clones only and misses some. The table records some 180,000 clones, 84% of them present only once. The germline gives CDR1 SGHRS, CDR2 YFSETQ. Trimming shortened V by 3 bases and J by 3 bases, and 9 bases separated the two germline ends. The CDR3 spans 13 residues. In assigning cohorts, the study relied on participant-reported clinical history. The genes are TRBV5-1 and TRBJ2-5; perhaps TRBD2 as D (6 bases). The clonotype was recovered from a woman aged 30 to 39 who had been exposed to COVID-19. The specimen was PBMCs or T cells enriched from blood (not recorded which). CDR3 sequence reads: CASSSWGEETQYF. The CDR3 DNA sequence: TGCGCCAGCAGCTCCTGGGGGGAAGAGACCCAGTACTTC.